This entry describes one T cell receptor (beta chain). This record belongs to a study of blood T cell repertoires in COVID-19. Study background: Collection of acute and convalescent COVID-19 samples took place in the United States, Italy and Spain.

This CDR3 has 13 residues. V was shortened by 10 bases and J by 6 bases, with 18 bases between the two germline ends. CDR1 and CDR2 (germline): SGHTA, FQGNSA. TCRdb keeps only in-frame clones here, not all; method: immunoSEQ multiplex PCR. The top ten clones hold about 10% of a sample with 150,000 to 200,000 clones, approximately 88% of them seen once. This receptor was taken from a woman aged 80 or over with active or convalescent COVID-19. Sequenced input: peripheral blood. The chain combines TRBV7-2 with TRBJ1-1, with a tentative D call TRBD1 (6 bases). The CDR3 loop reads CANRLTGIPEAFF. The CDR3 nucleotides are TGTGCCAACCGACTCACAGGGATTCCTGAAGCTTTCTTT. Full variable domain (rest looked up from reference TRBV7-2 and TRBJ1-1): GAGVSQSPSNKVTEKGKDVELRCDPISGHTALYWYRQSLGQGLEFLIYFQGNSAPDKSGLPSDRFSAERTGGSVSTLTIQRTQQEDSAVYLCANRLTGIPEAFFGQGTRLTVV.